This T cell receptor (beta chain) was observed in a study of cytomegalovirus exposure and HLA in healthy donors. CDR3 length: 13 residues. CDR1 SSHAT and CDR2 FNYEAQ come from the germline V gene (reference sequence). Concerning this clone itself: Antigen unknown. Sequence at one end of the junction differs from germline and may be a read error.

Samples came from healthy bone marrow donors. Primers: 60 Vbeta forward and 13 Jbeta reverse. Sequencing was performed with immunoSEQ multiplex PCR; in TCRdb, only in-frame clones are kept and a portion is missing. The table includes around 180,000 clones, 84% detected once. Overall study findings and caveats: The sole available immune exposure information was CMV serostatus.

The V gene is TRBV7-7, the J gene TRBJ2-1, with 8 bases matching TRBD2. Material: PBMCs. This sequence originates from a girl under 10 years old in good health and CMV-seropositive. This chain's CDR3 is CASSLEVAGEQFF. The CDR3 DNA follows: TGTGCTAGCAGCTTAGAGGTAGCGGGGGAGCAGTTCTTC.